The sequence of this TCR beta chain was determined in a study of blood T cell repertoires in COVID-19. Participants spanned ages 18 to 89 years and resided in roughly 22 US areas. It was within 2 weeks before study entry that exposed participants met a COVID-19 case. This table comes from immunoSEQ multiplex PCR, and its TCRdb copy is limited to in-frame clones, with some not included. The table includes hundreds of thousands of clones, 75% to 90% detected once. In germline, CDR1 is SNHLY, CDR2 FYNNEI. The CDR3 length is 14 residues. V dropped 5 bases and J dropped 7; count of bases not matched to a gene: 3.

Sequences were obtained from PBMCs or T cells enriched from blood (not recorded which). The chain has TRBV2 and TRBJ2-1, with 12 bases fitting TRBD2. The clonotype was recovered from a woman in her twenties or thirties who had been exposed to COVID-19. The CDR3 sequence is CASSTSGGRNEQFF. DNA of the CDR3: TGTGCCAGCAGTACTAGCGGGGGGCGAAATGAGCAGTTCTTC.